The rows below give T cell receptor beta chains drawn from one sample of a study of T cell responses to AZD1222 COVID-19 vaccine. Clones were read by immunoSEQ multiplex PCR, and TCRdb kept only the in-frame ones, dropping some. The sample has roughly 180,000 clones, 90% to 95% seen once. Specimen: peripheral blood, collected 28 days after the second AZD1222 dose. The receptors come from an adult who received the AZD1222 COVID-19 vaccine. CDR3s include the opening cysteine and the closing phenylalanine or tryptophan. A D gene is named only where the DNA matches it firmly. The listing skips clone size in some rows; elsewhere it reads once, few, many or a size class.

abundance,d_gene,j_gene,v_gene,CDR3aa,CDR3nt
.,.,TRBJ2-3,TRBV7-3,CASSLERAKRGTQYF,TGTGCCAGCAGCTTAGAACGGGCCAAGAGGGGTACGCAGTATTTT
.,TRBD2,TRBJ2-7,TRBV19,CASSIGSGGYEQYF,TGTGCCAGTAGTATTGGTAGCGGGGGCTACGAGCAGTACTTC
.,.,TRBJ1-1,TRBV6-5,CASTVLQNTEAFF,TGTGCCAGCACCGTGCTACAGAACACTGAAGCTTTCTTT
.,.,TRBJ2-7,TRBV7-2,CASSLDRAGSYEQYF,TGTGCCAGCAGCTTAGATCGGGCAGGGTCCTACGAGCAGTACTTC
.,.,TRBJ2-2,TRBV6-2/TRBV6-3,CASSAHNTGELFF,TGTGCCAGCAGTGCTCACAACACCGGGGAGCTGTTTTTT
.,.,TRBJ1-2,TRBV9,CASSVRGSFGYTF,TGTGCCAGCAGCGTGCGGGGGAGCTTTGGCTACACCTTC
.,.,TRBJ2-7,TRBV27,CASSLVGKAYEQYF,TGTGCCAGCAGTTTAGTCGGGAAGGCCTACGAGCAGTACTTC
.,.,TRBJ2-1,TRBV12-3/TRBV12-4,CASRGRGYNEQFF,TGTGCCAGCAGGGGCAGGGGCTACAATGAGCAGTTCTTC
.,.,TRBJ2-1,TRBV19,CASSARLDYNEQFF,TGTGCCAGTAGTGCCCGACTAGACTACAATGAGCAGTTCTTC
.,.,TRBJ1-2,TRBV9,CASSVAGSYNYGYTF,TGTGCCAGCAGCGTAGCCGGCAGCTATAACTATGGCTACACCTTC
.,TRBD1,TRBJ2-7,TRBV2,CASRRTGSSYEQYF,TGTGCCAGCAGGAGGACAGGAAGCAGCTACGAGCAGTACTTC
once,.,TRBJ2-2,TRBV6-5,CASSLGRTTGELFF,TGTGCCAGCAGTTTGGGGCGTACGACCGGGGAGCTGTTTTTT
once,TRBD1,TRBJ1-1,TRBV19,CASSTGGPAEAFF,TGTGCCAGTAGTACAGGGGGCCCGGCTGAAGCTTTCTTT
.,.,TRBJ1-1,TRBV19,CASSIGNTEAFF,TGTGCCAGTAGTATTGGGAACACTGAAGCTTTCTTT
.,.,TRBJ2-7,TRBV6-5,CASGRADTNEQYF,TGTGCCAGCGGCAGGGCCGACACCAACGAGCAGTACTTC
.,TRBD2,TRBJ2-1,TRBV5-1,CASSPVGSGRGGPYNEQFF,TGCGCCAGCAGCCCCGTGGGTAGCGGGAGGGGTGGACCCTACAATGAGCAGTTCTTC
.,TRBD1,TRBJ1-2,TRBV5-1,CASSFLTSGQTNYGYTF,TGCGCCAGCAGCTTCTTAACGTCGGGACAGACTAACTATGGCTACACCTTC